This paragraph covers one T cell receptor beta chain sequence. The data are from a study of blood T cell repertoires in COVID-19. With 5 bases removed from V and 2 bases from J, the gap between germline ends came to 10 bases. The CDR3 covers 15 residues. Germline V gene lookup returns CDR1 MNHEY and CDR2 SVGAGI. Using immunoSEQ multiplex PCR, the repertoire was profiled, and TCRdb retains in-frame clones only, with some absent. Of over 150,000 clones in the sample, 65% to 85% were seen once. The sequenced sample consisted of peripheral blood. The chain recombines TRBV6-5 with TRBJ2-6, with D tentatively TRBD1 (6 bases). This TCR was recovered from a woman in her fifties or sixties with acute or convalescent COVID-19. CDR3 bases: TGTGCCAGCAGTAGGCCAGGGGCTGGGGCCAACGTCCTGACTTTC. This codes for CASSRPGAGANVLTF.